Shown below are 25 T cell receptor beta chains from a single sample sequenced in a study of beta chain features in type 1 diabetes. Sequenced material consisted of expressed TCRB transcripts (all of the isolated RNA was reverse transcribed). Using immunoSEQ multiplex PCR, the repertoire was profiled, and TCRdb retains in-frame clones only, with some absent. Here the sample spans 300,000 to 350,000 clones, approximately 8.2% being singletons. The sequenced sample consisted of central memory CD4+ T cells from blood. Receptors were obtained from a woman under 30 in good health.

This sequence joins TRBV6-5 and TRBJ1-2; D is unclear. The germline V gene encodes CDR1 MNHEY and CDR2 SVGAGI. There are 11 residues in the CDR3. The ends were cut back, 7 bases at V and 2 bases at J, with 5 bases in the middle. CDR3 loop: CASMINYGYTF. CDR3 bases: TGTGCCAGCATGATCAACTATGGCTACACCTTC.

This clone showed up just a few times. The CDR3: CASSSTGKFTEAFF. CDR3 bases: TGTGCCAGCAGCTCGACAGGGAAGTTCACTGAAGCTTTCTTT. The chain recombines TRBV11-2 with TRBJ1-1; 7 bases map to TRBD1. The CDR3 runs to 14 residues. V was clipped by 4 bases and J by 4 bases; unmatched bases: 6. Germline loops: CDR1 SGHAT, CDR2 FQNNGV.

This clone has only a few counts. This chain links TRBV15 with TRBJ2-1, with 8 positions matching TRBD1. Germline V CDR1 and CDR2: LNHNV, YYDKDF (reference sequence). CDR3 length: 15 residues. V lost 2 bases and J lost 4; bases outside the gene matches: 4. The CDR3 nucleotides read TGTGCCACCAGCAGACAGGGGGCTGGGTACAATGAGCAGTTCTTC. It specifies CATSRQGAGYNEQFF.

This clone was picked up a small number of times. The rearrangement links TRBV29-1 to TRBJ1-5; possibly TRBD1 for D (6 bases). Germline-derived CDR1 and CDR2 are SQVTM and ANQGSEA. Trimming took 6 bases from V and 0 from J, leaving 9 bases between them. CDR3 size: 13 residues. CDR3 residues: CSVLTGSNQPQHF. The CDR3 region has the DNA TGCAGCGTCCTGACAGGTAGCAATCAGCCCCAGCATTTT.

The rearrangement links TRBV10-3 to TRBJ2-1; TRBD1 aligns across 9 bases. There are 15 residues in the CDR3. With 6 bases clipped from V and 6 bases from J, the junction kept 9 bases outside the gene matches. In germline, CDR1 is ENHRY, CDR2 SYGVKD. CDR3: CAIRKQGATTNEQFF. The CDR3 DNA is TGTGCCATCAGAAAACAGGGGGCGACTACCAATGAGCAGTTCTTC.

This clone was seen more than once but under ten times. The V call is TRBV5-6, the J call TRBJ2-3, with D unclear. Germline V CDR1 and CDR2: SGHDT, YYEEEE. Trimming cost V 7 bases and J 1 base, with 19 bases left between them. The CDR3 is 16 residues long. This chain's CDR3 is CASGIWPPAGTDTQYF. In DNA form, the CDR3 reads TGTGCCAGCGGCATCTGGCCCCCAGCAGGCACAGATACGCAGTATTTT.

The rearrangement uses TRBV7-2 and TRBJ2-7; D remains ambiguous. V lost 2 bases and J lost 4, with 6 bases in between. Germline V gene lookup returns CDR1 SGHTA and CDR2 FQGNSA. There are 12 residues in the CDR3. The CDR3 coding sequence is TGTGCCAGCAGCTTACATCTGTACGAGCAGTACTTC. This translates into CASSLHLYEQYF.

The gene calls are TRBV9 and TRBJ2-1, with 7 bases fitting TRBD2. Germline assignment: CDR1 SGDLS and CDR2 YYNGEE. J gave up 9 bases and V 3 bases, and 6 bases lay outside the gene matches. CDR3 length: 13 residues. The CDR3 DNA reads as TGTGCCAGCAGCGAGACTAGCTATGGTGAGCAGTTCTTC. Translated: CASSETSYGEQFF.

This chain uses TRBV2 with TRBJ2-7; D gene ambiguous. V shed 4 bases and J shed 4 bases, with 5 bases lying between them. The CDR3 covers 11 residues. Germline CDR1 and CDR2: SNHLY and FYNNEI. The DNA of the CDR3 is TGTGCCAGCAGTGCTCGGTACGAGCAGTACTTC. Translated: CASSARYEQYF.

This CDR3 reads CASSLVDREQFF. CDR3 coding DNA: TGTGCCAGCAGCTTAGTGGATCGGGAGCAGTTCTTC. The chain is built from TRBV7-9 and TRBJ2-1; D uncertain. With 1 base removed from V and 10 bases from J, the gap between germline ends came to 8 bases. Germline values: CDR1 SEHNR, CDR2 FQNEAQ (reference sequence). This CDR3 is 12 amino acids long.

This clone has more than one count but fewer than ten. V is TRBV19 and J is TRBJ2-1, with D hard to call. Trimming took 8 bases from V and 4 from J, leaving 15 bases between them. Germline V CDR1 and CDR2: LNHDA, SQIVND (reference sequence). The CDR3 spans 14 residues. DNA of the CDR3: TGTGCCAGTGCGGCGTCCTTCCTATACAATGAGCAGTTCTTC. As protein: CASAASFLYNEQFF.

The rearrangement uses TRBV6-1 and TRBJ1-1; perhaps TRBD1 as D (5 bases). CDR3 size: 15 residues. Trimming cost V 6 bases and J 0 bases, with 14 bases left between them. Germline V lookup: CDR1 MNHNS, CDR2 SASEGT. The CDR3 reads CASRTRGVMNTEAFF. The CDR3 coding sequence is TGTGCCAGCAGGACGAGAGGGGTTATGAACACTGAAGCTTTCTTT.

There are many counts of this clone. The chain has TRBV5-6 and TRBJ1-3, with 10 bases fitting TRBD1. Germline values: CDR1 SGHDT, CDR2 YYEEEE. The trim removed 5 bases at V and 4 bases at J, leaving 6 bases unmatched. CDR3 size: 15 residues. CDR3 sequence (DNA): TGTGCCAGCAGGACGACAGGGGGCGCAGGAAACACCATATATTTT. This translates into CASRTTGGAGNTIYF.

The chain is built from TRBV7-8 and TRBJ2-7; 9 bases align to TRBD2. CDR1 SGHVS and CDR2 FQNEAQ come from the germline V gene. The length of the CDR3 is 16 residues. With V trimmed by 1 base and J by 3 bases, 7 bases remained unmatched. The DNA of the CDR3 is TGTGCCAGCAGCTTAGTTCCGCTAGCGGGGCTCTACGAGCAGTACTTC. It specifies CASSLVPLAGLYEQYF.

CDR3 region: CASSLVASGSGNEQYF. CDR3 sequence (DNA): TGTGCCAGCAGCTTAGTTGCTAGCGGGAGTGGAAACGAGCAGTACTTC. This chain uses TRBV11-3 with TRBJ2-7; 10 bases map to TRBD2. J lost 5 bases, V lost 1 base, and 8 bases had no gene match. This CDR3 contains 16 residues. The germline V gene encodes CDR1 SGHNT and CDR2 YENEEA.

The chain couples TRBV5-1 to TRBJ2-3; TRBD2 matches 9 bases. V gave up 4 bases and J gave up 0 bases; unmatched junction bases: 0. The germline V gene encodes CDR1 SGHRS and CDR2 YFSETQ. The CDR3 runs 14 residues. CDR3 bases: TGCGCCAGCAGCCTAGCGGGGAGCACAGATACGCAGTATTTT. Protein sequence: CASSLAGSTDTQYF.

This chain connects TRBV2 to TRBJ1-5; D remains ambiguous. V was trimmed by 3 bases and J by 6 bases, leaving 12 bases between them. Per germline, CDR1 SNHLY and CDR2 FYNNEI. This CDR3 is 14 amino acids long. The CDR3 sequence: CASSDWSLGQPQHF. Here the CDR3 DNA reads TGTGCCAGCAGTGACTGGAGTCTGGGTCAGCCCCAGCATTTT. Filled out from reference TRBV2 and TRBJ1-5, the complete variable domain reads EPEVTQTPSHQVTQMGQEVILRCVPISNHLYFYWYRQILGQKVEFLVSFYNNEISEKSEIFDDQFSVERPDGSNFTLKIRSTKLEDSAMYFCASSDWSLGQPQHFGDGTRLSIL.

This clone has a handful of counts. The chain joins TRBV28 to TRBJ1-1; D unresolved. The V gene lost 5 bases and the J gene lost 1 base, with 14 bases spanning the gap. Germline lookup yields CDR1 MDHEN and CDR2 SYDVKM. The CDR3 contains 15 residues. CDR3 protein: CASSALAGGNTEAFF. The CDR3 DNA reads TGTGCCAGCAGTGCTTTGGCCGGAGGGAACACTGAAGCTTTCTTT.

The J gene is TRBJ2-5, the V gene TRBV6-1; 8 nucleotides line up with TRBD2. After removal of 2 bases from V and 4 bases from J, the junction contained 9 bases not matched to a gene. Per the germline V gene, CDR1 is MNHNS and CDR2 is SASEGT. The CDR3 runs to 16 residues. The CDR3 sequence: CASSEIGSGRGETQYF. As DNA, the CDR3 is TGTGCCAGCAGTGAAATTGGGAGCGGGAGAGGAGAGACCCAGTACTTC.

This clone was observed a handful of times. This chain connects TRBV2 to TRBJ1-5; D is perhaps TRBD1 (6 bases). This CDR3 has 14 amino acids. Trimming stripped 5 bases from V and 2 bases from J, with 10 bases between. Germline assignment: CDR1 SNHLY and CDR2 FYNNEI. CDR3 region: CASSSQGGNQPQHF. For the CDR3, the DNA is TGTGCCAGCAGTTCACAGGGAGGCAATCAGCCCCAGCATTTT.

This chain joins TRBV28 and TRBJ2-7; the D gene could be TRBD1 or TRBD2 (5 bases each). Deletions cut 2 bases from V and 5 bases from J, with 19 bases between. The CDR3 consists of 16 residues. Germline lookup yields CDR1 MDHEN and CDR2 SYDVKM. CDR3 sequence reads: CASSLPTGTLGHEQYF. The CDR3 DNA follows: TGTGCCAGCAGTTTACCCACGGGGACCCTCGGCCACGAGCAGTACTTC.

In its sample, this clone was seen many times. J is TRBJ2-1 and V is TRBV18, with 12 bases identical to TRBD2. J gave up 5 bases and V 2 bases, and 7 bases lay outside the gene matches. Germline loops: CDR1 KGHSH, CDR2 LQKENI. This CDR3 is built from 17 residues. DNA for the CDR3: TGTGCCAGCTCACCAGCGGGACTAGCGGGTGCCAACAATGAGCAGTTCTTC. Its translation is CASSPAGLAGANNEQFF.

This clone has only a few counts. The gene calls are TRBV10-3 and TRBJ2-3; D not resolved. This CDR3 comprises 13 residues. Germline V gene data show CDR1 as ENHRY and CDR2 as SYGVKD. Trimming shortened V by 4 bases and J by 5 bases, and 10 bases separated the two germline ends. In DNA, the CDR3 is TGTGCCATCAGTGTGGACGCTGTAGATACGCAGTATTTT. It yields the protein CAISVDAVDTQYF.

The chain is built from TRBV20-1 and TRBJ1-5; a possible D gene is TRBD1 (5 bases). V lost 6 bases, J lost 15 bases, and 18 bases lay in between. Germline V gives CDR1 DFQATT, CDR2 SNEGSKA (reference sequence). This CDR3 has 11 amino acids. In nucleotides, the CDR3 is TGCAGTGCAAACCGGGACGATGTAACGCATTTT. Residues: CSANRDDVTHF.

The chain is built from TRBV9 and TRBJ2-3, with no clear D. The length of the CDR3 is 13 residues. Trimming took off 6 bases at V and 0 bases at J, with 8 bases between the two ends. Germline loops: CDR1 SGDLS, CDR2 YYNGEE. The CDR3 bases are TGTGCCAGCAATCGTGATAGCACAGATACGCAGTATTTT. Translating it yields CASNRDSTDTQYF.